This TCR beta chain was identified during a study of T cells in Graves' hyperthyroidism and ophthalmopathy. Study-wide points: Peripheral blood also featured most of the thyroid clonotypes expanded above 0.001. Ophthalmopathy, as predicted by the model, came a median roughly 6.5 months after the prediction.

CDR3 length: 14 residues. V was clipped by 4 bases and J by 5 bases; unmatched bases: 0. RNA transcripts were the template for amplifying TCR beta CDR3 regions. TCR CDR3 regions were first amplified by RT-PCR with HTBI primers. TCRdb reprocessed the multiplex PCR reads with MiXCR, giving one entry per CDR3 protein. The repertoire holds 650,000 to 850,000 distinct CDR3 sequences, with roughly a sixth as singletons. The PBMCs studied were ones that came from 10 ml fresh peripheral blood. This clonotype was counted many times. Its cognate antigen is unknown. The sequence derives from a woman between 50 and 59 years old with Graves' hyperthyroidism that later progressed to Graves' ophthalmopathy. The sequencing sample was made of blood. The chain recombines TRBV12-3 or TRBV12-4 with TRBJ2-1; 12 bases map to TRBD2. The CDR3 here is CASSWTSGDNEQFF. For the CDR3, the DNA is TGTGCCAGCAGTTGGACTAGCGGGGACAATGAGCAGTTCTTC.